These 20 T cell receptor beta chains originate from one sample sequenced in a study of T-cell reconstitution after alpha-beta-depleted transplantation in children. During its preparation, the TCRbeta library received unique molecular identifiers. A single record per CDR3 protein comes from TCRdb applying MiXCR to the PCR reads. Seen here are around 580,000 distinct CDR3 sequences, around 23% observed once, and the top ten hold about 14%. Sequenced here: PBMCs, mostly from graft donor cells, sampled 360 days after TCRalphabeta/CD19-depleted stem cell transplant. The receptors were gathered from a boy younger than two who had a stem cell transplant for acute myeloid leukemia, so the T cells may come from the graft donor.

In this sample, this clonotype turned up many times. The chain uses TRBV29-1 and TRBJ2-5, with 9 positions matching TRBD1. The germline V gene encodes CDR1 SQVTM and CDR2 ANQGSEA. The CDR3 covers 15 residues. V lost 7 bases, J lost 5 bases, and 14 bases stayed unmatched. CDR3: CSGLTGTGSWETQYF. CDR3 nucleotide sequence: TGCAGCGGACTAACCGGGACAGGGTCATGGGAGACCCAGTACTTC.

This clonotype was recorded a few times. The rearrangement joins TRBV28 to TRBJ2-7, with 8 nucleotides matching TRBD1. Germline V gives CDR1 MDHEN, CDR2 SYDVKM. Losses at the gene ends were 6 bases for V and 4 bases for J; bases not matched to a gene: 8. This CDR3 has 14 residues. The CDR3 spells CASRRTGGRYEQYV. The CDR3 DNA sequence: TGTGCCAGCAGAAGAACAGGGGGAAGGTACGAGCAGTACGTC.

This clonotype was observed a few times. CDR3 coding DNA: TGTGCCAGCAGCTTACCGTCGGACGTTACCTTCTCTGGGGCCAACGTCCTGACTTTC. The encoded protein is CASSLPSDVTFSGANVLTF. The chain couples TRBV13 to TRBJ2-6; no definite D call. The CDR3 sequence is 19 residues long. Per germline, CDR1 PRHDT and CDR2 FYEKMQ (reference sequence). V lost 2 bases, J lost 0 bases, and 17 bases lay in between.

This clonotype was observed a handful of times. This rearrangement joins TRBV20-1 to TRBJ1-2, with 7 positions matching TRBD1. This CDR3 contains 15 residues. V lost 0 bases, J lost 8 bases, and 12 bases stayed unmatched. CDR1 and CDR2 (germline): DFQATT, SNEGSKA (reference sequence). CDR3 DNA: TGCAGTGCTAGAGATCGGCCTAAAACAGGGGACGGCTACACCTTC. Amino acid sequence: CSARDRPKTGDGYTF.

The chain joins TRBV20-1 to TRBJ2-7; TRBD2 agrees at 10 bases. The CDR3 loop spans 15 amino acids. Per germline, CDR1 DFQATT and CDR2 SNEGSKA (reference sequence). V lost 0 bases, J lost 5 bases, and 7 bases stayed unmatched. The CDR3, as DNA: TGCAGTGCTAGAGATCTGAGCGGGGGGGAAGACGAGCAGTACGTC. It is translated as CSARDLSGGEDEQYV.

In this sample, this clonotype turned up many times. The rearrangement links TRBV5-1 to TRBJ1-6; 8 bases agree with TRBD1. The V gene's germline CDR1 is SGHRS and CDR2 YFSETQ. The CDR3 covers 13 residues. Trimming took 5 bases from V and 11 from J; bases not matched to a gene: 6. The DNA for the CDR3 is TGCGCCAGCAGGGACCGGGACAGGACACCCCTCCACTTT. Protein: CASRDRDRTPLHF.

With regard to this clonotype: Just one base apart from a much larger clone, this may be a read error. Because the CDR3 is missing its conserved closing phenylalanine or tryptophan, this is likely a read error. Here the CDR3 reads CATSMGAPYGYTY. The CDR3 DNA is TGTGCCACCAGCATGGGGGCCCCCTATGGCTACACCTAC. V usage is TRBV15 and J usage is TRBJ1-2; D is possibly TRBD1 (6 bases). Germline CDR1 is LNHNV and CDR2 is YYDKDF (reference sequence). This CDR3 is 13 amino acids long. Trimming removed 4 bases from V and 4 bases from J, with 10 bases in between.

The CDR3 nucleotides are TGTGCCAGCAGCTTGTCAAGGGGGGGGCCTTACAATGAGCAGTTCTTC. Translated, it gives CASSLSRGGPYNEQFF. The J gene is TRBJ2-1, the V gene TRBV7-2, with D possibly TRBD2 on 7 matching bases. Between the trimmed V and J ends, which lost 3 bases and 4 bases, there was a span of 16 bases. The CDR3 is 16 amino acids. The germline V gene has CDR1 SGHTA and CDR2 FQGNSA.

This clonotype was recorded at least ten times. The V and J genes are TRBV7-3 and TRBJ2-5; 8 nucleotides line up with TRBD2. The germline gives CDR1 SGHTA, CDR2 FQGTGA. Trimming cost V 3 bases and J 4 bases; bases outside gene matches: 10. The CDR3 is made up of 16 amino acids. The CDR3 DNA reads as TGTGCCAGCAGCTTGGTCCTTGCGGGGGGTGGAGAGACCCAGTACTTC. This encodes CASSLVLAGGGETQYF.

V and J are TRBV12-5 and TRBJ2-7, with 7 bases identical to TRBD1. The germline V gene has CDR1 LGHNT and CDR2 FRNRAP. V lost 1 base and J lost 6; bases outside the gene matches: 6. The CDR3 totals 14 residues. Here the CDR3 DNA reads TGTGCTAGTGGTTTGGGGACAGGAGGCGGCGAGCAGTACTTC. This gives the protein CASGLGTGGGEQYF.

This clonotype came up a few times. The CDR3 here is CASSLSGGIGDTQYF. DNA for the CDR3: TGTGCCAGCAGTTTATCCGGGGGGATAGGAGATACGCAGTATTTT. J is TRBJ2-3 and V is TRBV12-3 or TRBV12-4, with 7 bases identical to TRBD2. The length of the CDR3 is 15 residues. V lost 2 bases to trimming and J lost 5 bases; unmatched junction nucleotides: 7.

The chain is built from TRBV7-2 and TRBJ2-5; tentative D call: TRBD2 (5 bases). Per germline, CDR1 SGHTA and CDR2 FQGNSA. The V end lost 3 bases, the J end lost 4 bases, and 12 bases lay between the germline ends. The CDR3 length is 14 residues. Here the CDR3 reads CASSLGLAAETQYF. Written as DNA, the CDR3 is TGTGCCAGCAGCTTGGGCCTAGCAGCAGAGACCCAGTACTTC.

This clonotype was picked up many times. The chain links TRBV9 to TRBJ2-3; D may match TRBD1 or TRBD2 (5 bases each). V dropped 4 bases and J dropped 4 bases, with 13 bases sitting between them. This CDR3 region has 14 residues. Per germline, CDR1 SGDLS and CDR2 YYNGEE. The CDR3 is CASSRDLRSDTQYF. For the CDR3, the DNA is TGTGCCAGCAGCCGGGACCTTCGGTCAGATACGCAGTATTTT.

The sample holds a few counts of this clonotype. The chain links TRBV20-1 to TRBJ1-5; unclear D gene. V shed 3 bases and J shed 3 bases, with 9 bases lying between them. The CDR3 runs 13 residues. Germline V CDR1 and CDR2: DFQATT, SNEGSKA (reference sequence). The CDR3 reads CSASERVNQPQHF. CDR3 DNA: TGCAGTGCTAGTGAGAGGGTCAATCAGCCCCAGCATTTT.

This clonotype was detected only once. J is TRBJ1-2 and V is TRBV5-1, with TRBD1 matching 10 bases. Germline lookup yields CDR1 SGHRS and CDR2 YFSETQ. The ends lost 4 bases at V and 2 bases at J; junction bases unmatched: 5. The CDR3 contains 15 residues. Here the CDR3 reads CASSRQGATNYGYTF. CDR3 bases: TGCGCCAGCAGCCGACAGGGGGCAACAAACTATGGCTACACCTTC. Using reference TRBV5-1 and TRBJ1-2 for the parts outside the CDR3, the full variable domain is KAGVTQTPRYLIKTRGQQVTLSCSPISGHRSVSWYQQTPGQGLQFLFEYFSETQRNKGNFPGRFSGRQFSNSRSEMNVSTLELGDSALYLCASSRQGATNYGYTFGSGTRLTVV.

This clonotype was seen a handful of times. The chain has TRBV12-3 or TRBV12-4 and TRBJ2-7; TRBD1 matches 8 bases. J was trimmed by 4 bases and V by 8 bases; bases with no gene match: 7. This CDR3 comprises 13 residues. This CDR3 is CASGQGEGYEQYV. The CDR3, as DNA: TGTGCCAGCGGACAGGGCGAGGGGTACGAGCAGTACGTC.

This sequence joins TRBV24-1 and TRBJ2-5, with D possibly TRBD2 on 6 matching bases. CDR3 length: 11 residues. Between the trimmed V and J ends, which lost 9 bases and 7 bases, there was a span of 11 bases. CDR1 and CDR2 (germline): KGHDR, SFDVKD. The CDR3 spells CATGTLGTQYF. CDR3 nucleotide sequence: TGTGCCACCGGGACTCTGGGGACCCAGTACTTC.

Many counts were recorded for this clonotype. The chain links TRBV7-9 to TRBJ2-5; D may correspond to TRBD1 or TRBD2 (5 bases each). Per the germline V gene, CDR1 is SEHNR and CDR2 is FQNEAQ (reference sequence). The CDR3 runs 16 residues. The V end was cut by 5 bases, the J end by 3 bases, with 19 bases between. As DNA, the CDR3 is TGTGCCAGCAGCCCGGTTTTCGGGGCAAATAAAGAGACCCAGTACTTC. It specifies CASSPVFGANKETQYF. Complete variable domain (other parts from reference TRBV7-9 and TRBJ2-5): DTGVSQNPRHKITKRGQNVTFRCDPISEHNRLYWYRQTLGQGPEFLTYFQNEAQLEKSRLLSDRFSAERPKGSFSTLEIQRTEQGDSAMYLCASSPVFGANKETQYFGPGTRLLVL.

This clonotype came up many times. The chain has TRBV20-1 and TRBJ2-4; D may correspond to TRBD1 or TRBD2 (6 bases each). Germline V lookup: CDR1 DFQATT, CDR2 SNEGSKA (reference sequence). This CDR3 region has 13 residues. V was clipped by 5 bases and J by 1 base, with 9 bases between them. In DNA, the CDR3 is TGCAGTGCTTGGGGGGCGGCCAAAAACATTCAGTACTTC. Translated, it gives CSAWGAAKNIQYF.

This clonotype was observed at least ten times. The rearrangement uses TRBV6-1 and TRBJ2-1; D gene uncertain. The germline V gene encodes CDR1 MNHNS and CDR2 SASEGT. V gave up 5 bases and J gave up 1 base, with 18 bases separating them. This CDR3 contains 17 residues. The CDR3 reads CASSPPGTIGSYNEQFF. The CDR3 nucleotides are TGTGCCAGCAGTCCCCCCGGCACTATTGGTTCCTACAATGAGCAGTTCTTC.